This T cell receptor (beta chain) was captured by sequencing in a study of sequential checkpoint blockade in melanoma. Overall study: Arm A got nivolumab then ipilimumab; arm B the reverse, 1:1. After both sequences, patients received maintenance nivolumab.

Treatment indicated: randomized to nivolumab then ipilimumab (arm A) or the reverse (arm B). Sorted cells were live CD3+CD8+, lacking CD19 and CD56, from PBMCs. TCRdb keeps only in-frame clones here, not all; method: immunoSEQ multiplex PCR. The sample lists roughly 13,000 clones, roughly 65% seen once, with over 20% in the top ten. This TCR was sampled from a human donor with melanoma. The sequenced sample was CD8+ T cells sorted from blood (inferred from file names), obtained from a patient given nivolumab and ipilimumab in sequence.

The CDR3 spells CASSVGGDSNYGYTF. CDR3 DNA sequence: TGTGCCAGCAGCGTAGGAGGAGATTCTAACTATGGCTACACCTTC. This rearrangement joins TRBV9 to TRBJ1-2; D not resolved. Germline lookup yields CDR1 SGDLS and CDR2 YYNGEE. The CDR3 is 15 residues long. The V gene lost 0 bases and the J gene lost 0 bases, with 9 bases spanning the gap.